These T cell receptor beta chains were read from a single sample in a study of response to subunit inactivated influenza vaccine. TCRdb called the RT-PCR reads again in MiXCR, with one record for every CDR3 protein. The data show 490,000 or so distinct CDR3 sequences, about 7.6% seen once. This material consisted of PBMCs from blood, taken roughly 24 months after vaccination. These receptors were taken from a man aged 45 to 75 who received an inactivated influenza vaccine. Both conserved end residues are part of each CDR3. A D gene is named only where the DNA matches it firmly. Some rows mark clone size as missing; the rest say once, few, many or name a class of expanded clone.

>TRBV29-1|TRBD2|many|TRBJ2-1
TGCAGCGCTGGGGAGCCTAGCGGGGCCCCGGGTGAGCAGTTCTTC
CSAGEPSGAPGEQFF
>TRBV4-3|NA|few|TRBJ1-1
TGCGCCAGCAGCCAAGACCGCAGACAGAACACTGAAGCTTTCTTT
CASSQDRRQNTEAFF
>TRBV6-5|TRBD2|NA|TRBJ2-5
TGTGCCAGCAGTTACGGTAGCGGGGTCCAAGAGACCCAGTACTTC
CASSYGSGVQETQYF
>TRBV5-1|NA|many|TRBJ2-6
TGCGCCAGCCTACCGGGAACTGGGGCCAACGTCCTGACTTTC
CASLPGTGANVLTF
>TRBV7-2|TRBD2|NA|TRBJ2-5
TGTGCCAGCAGCCCGGGGAGCGGACTAGCAGTCGGAGAGACCCAGTACTTC
CASSPGSGLAVGETQYF
>TRBV10-3|TRBD1|many|TRBJ2-7
TGTGCCACACAGGACAGGGGAAGCTCCTACGAGCAGTACTTC
CATQDRGSSYEQYF
>TRBV14|TRBD1|many|TRBJ2-2
TGTGCCAGCAGCCGACGGACAGGGGGCAACACCGGGGAGCTGTTTTTT
CASSRRTGGNTGELFF
>TRBV5-1|NA|few|TRBJ2-7
TGCGCCAGCAGCGTAAGTAGGAGTCGCGAGCAGTACTTC
CASSVSRSREQYF
>TRBV7-2|NA|NA|TRBJ2-2
TGTGCCAGCAGCTCAACGACCGGGGGCACCGGGGAGCTGTTTTTT
CASSSTTGGTGELFF
>TRBV7-9|NA|NA|TRBJ2-1
TGTGCCTGCAGCTTGGGACTCAGCTCCTACAATGAGCAGTTCTTC
CACSLGLSSYNEQFF
>TRBV30|TRBD2|NA|TRBJ2-3
TGTGCCTGGAGTGTCCTAGCGGGCGGCACAGATACGCAGTATTTT
CAWSVLAGGTDTQYF
>TRBV7-2|NA|few|TRBJ2-7
TGTGCCAGCAGTTTCGCACGGGACCCCGAGCAGTACTTC
CASSFARDPEQYF
>TRBV20-1|TRBD2|NA|TRBJ2-7
TGCAGTGCTAGACTATTACCAGCGGGAGTAGCCGAGCAGTACTTC
CSARLLPAGVAEQYF
>TRBV6-5|NA|many|TRBJ2-1
TGTGCCAGCAGTTACTCCCCATCGATCTACAATGAGCAGTTCTTC
CASSYSPSIYNEQFF
>TRBV5-1|TRBD1|few|TRBJ2-5
TGCGCCAGCAGAGTGACAGGGCGGGAGACCCAGTACTTC
CASRVTGRETQYF
>TRBV6-5|NA|NA|TRBJ2-3
TGTGCCAGCAGTTATGGTCTCAAAACAGATACGCAGTATTTT
CASSYGLKTDTQYF
>TRBV5-1|TRBD2|NA|TRBJ2-5
TGCGCCAGCGGAACCGGGACTAGCGGGGAGACCCAGTACTTC
CASGTGTSGETQYF
>TRBV12-3/TRBV12-4|TRBD2|many|TRBJ2-7
TGTGCCAGCAGTTTTGGCACTAGCGGGGGCTACGAGCAGTACTTC
CASSFGTSGGYEQYF
>TRBV12-3/TRBV12-4|TRBD2|few|TRBJ2-1
TGTGCCAGCAGTTTCGGCGGACTAGCGGGAGGGCCTCGTGAGCAGTTCTTC
CASSFGGLAGGPREQFF
>TRBV27|NA|many|TRBJ2-7
TGTGCCAGCAGTTCCGGGACGCTAAGCTCCTACGAGCAGTACTTC
CASSSGTLSSYEQYF
>TRBV4-3|NA|few|TRBJ2-3
TGCGCCAGCGCCAAGGCCCGCCAGCGGGGCACAGATACGCAGTATTTT
CASAKARQRGTDTQYF
>TRBV7-2|TRBD1|few|TRBJ2-5
TGTGCCAGCAGCGCCCAGACAGGGGGCAAGACCCAGTACTTC
CASSAQTGGKTQYF
>TRBV29-1|TRBD1|NA|TRBJ2-5
TGCAGTGCCCAGCAGGGGGTCCGAGAGACCCAGTACTTC
CSAQQGVRETQYF
>TRBV18|NA|NA|TRBJ1-1
TGTGCCAGCTCACCGCTGGGTTATGGCACTGAAGCTTTCTTT
CASSPLGYGTEAFF
>TRBV5-1|TRBD1|few|TRBJ2-1
TGCGCCAGCAGCATGAGACAGGGCTCCTACAATGAGCAGTTCTTC
CASSMRQGSYNEQFF
>TRBV20-1|NA|few|TRBJ1-2
TGCAGACCAGACGGGGACTATGGCTACACCTTC
CRPDGDYGYTF
>TRBV27|NA|few|TRBJ1-2
TGTGCCAGCAGTTTAGTAAGGGACCCCCGGCGCAACTATGGCTACACCTTC
CASSLVRDPRRNYGYTF
>TRBV20-1|TRBD1|few|TRBJ2-4
TGCAGTGCTCCCGCCAGACAGGGGGGTTACGCCAAAAACATTCAGTACTTC
CSAPARQGGYAKNIQYF
>TRBV20-1|TRBD2|few|TRBJ2-7
TGCAGTGCTAGAGACCCCGGGACTAGTTCCTACGAGCAGTACTTC
CSARDPGTSSYEQYF
>TRBV20-1|TRBD1|many|TRBJ2-3
TGCAGTGCTAGTCGGACAGGCTTCCAGTATTTT
CSASRTGFQYF
>TRBV3-1|TRBD1|NA|TRBJ2-3
TGTGCCAGCCGTCCAGGGGGCAACACAGATACGCAGTATTTT
CASRPGGNTDTQYF
>TRBV10-3|NA|NA|TRBJ1-1
TGTGCCATCAGTGGGCTAGGGGGGACTGAAGCTTTCTTT
CAISGLGGTEAFF
>TRBV5-5|TRBD1|few|TRBJ2-3
TGTGCCAGCAGCGATGACCGGGACAGGTATACGCAGTATTTT
CASSDDRDRYTQYF
>TRBV4-3|TRBD1|many|TRBJ2-7
TGCGCCAGCAGCGAGGGACAGGGGGGATACGAGCAGTACTTC
CASSEGQGGYEQYF
>TRBV7-6|TRBD1|few|TRBJ1-1
TGTGCCAGCAGCTTGACCCCCGCAGGTCCACAGGGGGCATCTGCTGAAGCTTTCTTT
CASSLTPAGPQGASAEAFF
>TRBV28|TRBD2|few|TRBJ2-3
TGTGCCAGCAGCCCTACTAGCGGGGGGCCGCTTGATACGCAGTATTTT
CASSPTSGGPLDTQYF
>TRBV4-3|NA|NA|TRBJ2-3
TGCGCCAGCAGCGCTGCCGGGACGGGCACAGATACGCAGTATTTT
CASSAAGTGTDTQYF
>TRBV14|NA|many|TRBJ2-3
TGTGCCAGCAGCCAACAGGTAGCAGATACGCAGTATTTT
CASSQQVADTQYF